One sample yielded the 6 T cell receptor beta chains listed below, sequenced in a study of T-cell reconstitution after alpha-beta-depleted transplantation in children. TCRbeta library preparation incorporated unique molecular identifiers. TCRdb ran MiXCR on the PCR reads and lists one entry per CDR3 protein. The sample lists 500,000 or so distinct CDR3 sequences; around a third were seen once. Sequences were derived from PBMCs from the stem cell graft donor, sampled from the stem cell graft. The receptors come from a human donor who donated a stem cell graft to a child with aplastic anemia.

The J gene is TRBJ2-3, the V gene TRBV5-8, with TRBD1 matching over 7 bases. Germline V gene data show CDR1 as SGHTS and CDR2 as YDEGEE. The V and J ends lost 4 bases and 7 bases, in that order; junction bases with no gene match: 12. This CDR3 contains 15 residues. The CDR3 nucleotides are TGTGCCAGCAGCCGGGCTTACAGGGGAACGCATACGCAGTATTTT. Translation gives CASSRAYRGTHTQYF. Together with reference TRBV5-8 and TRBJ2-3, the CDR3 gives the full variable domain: EAGVTQSPTHLIKTRGQQATLRCSPISGHTSVYWYQQALGLGLQFLLWYDEGEERNRGNFPPRFSGRQFPNYSSELNVNALELEDSALYLCASSRAYRGTHTQYFGPGTRLTVL.

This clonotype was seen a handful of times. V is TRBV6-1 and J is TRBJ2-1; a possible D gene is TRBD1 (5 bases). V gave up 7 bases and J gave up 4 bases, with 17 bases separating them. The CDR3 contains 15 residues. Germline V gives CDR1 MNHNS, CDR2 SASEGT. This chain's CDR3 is CASTSSPGPYNEQFF. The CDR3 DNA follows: TGTGCCAGCACCTCCTCCCCAGGGCCGTACAATGAGCAGTTCTTC.

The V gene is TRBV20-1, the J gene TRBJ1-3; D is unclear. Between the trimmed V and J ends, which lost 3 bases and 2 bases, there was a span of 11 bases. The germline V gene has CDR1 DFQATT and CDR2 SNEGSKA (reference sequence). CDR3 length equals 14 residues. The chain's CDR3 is CSARRREPGNTIYF. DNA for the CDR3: TGCAGTGCTAGGAGGAGGGAGCCTGGAAACACCATATATTTT.

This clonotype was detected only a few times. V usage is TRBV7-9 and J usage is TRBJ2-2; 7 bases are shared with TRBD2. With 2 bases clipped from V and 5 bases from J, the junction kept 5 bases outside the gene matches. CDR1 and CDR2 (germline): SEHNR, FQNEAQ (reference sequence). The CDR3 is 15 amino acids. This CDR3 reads CASSLSLAETGELFF. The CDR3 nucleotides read TGTGCCAGCAGCTTATCGCTAGCGGAGACCGGGGAGCTGTTTTTT.

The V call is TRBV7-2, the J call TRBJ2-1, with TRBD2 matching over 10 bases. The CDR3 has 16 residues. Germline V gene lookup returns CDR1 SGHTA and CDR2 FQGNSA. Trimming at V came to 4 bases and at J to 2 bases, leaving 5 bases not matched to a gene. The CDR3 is CASSSLAGAAYNEQFF. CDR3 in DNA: TGTGCCAGCAGCTCTCTAGCGGGAGCGGCCTACAATGAGCAGTTCTTC.

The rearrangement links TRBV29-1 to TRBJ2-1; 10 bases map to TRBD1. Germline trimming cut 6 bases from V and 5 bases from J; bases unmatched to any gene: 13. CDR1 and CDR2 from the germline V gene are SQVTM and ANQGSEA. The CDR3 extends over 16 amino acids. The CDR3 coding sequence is TGCAGCGTCGGGGGGACAGGGGCGTTTTATGACAATGAGCAGTTCTTC. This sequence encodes CSVGGTGAFYDNEQFF.